Shown below are 8 T cell receptor beta chains from a single sample sequenced in a study of control samples from healthy donors and cancer patients. Assay used: immunoSEQ multiplex PCR; TCRdb lists only in-frame clones, some missing. This table has approximately 100,000 clones, approximately 90% appearing once. The sequencing sample was made of blood. Source of these receptors: a man aged 25 to 45 in good health.

The rearrangement links TRBV30 to TRBJ1-5; a weak D match, TRBD1 (5 bases). The CDR3 has 17 amino acids. V shed 1 base and J shed 7 bases, with 23 bases lying between them. Germline values: CDR1 GTSNPN, CDR2 SVGIG (reference sequence). The CDR3, as DNA: TGTGCCTGGAGTGAGGCCCACTGGAGGGGAGAGGGGCAGCCCCAGCATTTT. It yields the protein CAWSEAHWRGEGQPQHF.

In DNA, the CDR3 is TGTGCCAGCAGTGATGAGCGGGGGGGCCGAGAGACCCAGTACTTC. Amino acids: CASSDERGGRETQYF. The chain uses TRBV6-1 and TRBJ2-5; 10 positions agree with TRBD2. The V gene's germline CDR1 is MNHNS and CDR2 SASEGT. V dropped 3 bases and J dropped 4; count of bases not matched to a gene: 5. The CDR3 loop spans 15 amino acids.

This chain connects TRBV6-5 to TRBJ1-2, with 8 nucleotides matching TRBD1. CDR1 is MNHEY and CDR2 is SVGAGI in the germline V gene. Trimming at V came to 5 bases and at J to 3 bases, leaving 5 bases not matched to a gene. The CDR3 runs 14 residues. CDR3: CASSRLQGDYGYTF. CDR3 DNA sequence: TGTGCCAGCAGTCGGCTACAGGGGGACTATGGCTACACCTTC.

The rearrangement uses TRBV5-4 and TRBJ1-2; TRBD1 matches 7 bases. The CDR3 loop spans 16 amino acids. V shed 4 bases and J 6 bases; nucleotides not matched to a gene: 15. The germline V gene encodes CDR1 SGHNT and CDR2 YYREEE (reference sequence). DNA for the CDR3: TGTGCCAGCAGCCCGCCGGGGGTGGACAGGAACCATGGCTACACCTTC. The encoded protein is CASSPPGVDRNHGYTF. Full variable domain (rest looked up from reference TRBV5-4 and TRBJ1-2): ETGVTQSPTHLIKTRGQQVTLRCSSQSGHNTVSWYQQALGQGPQFIFQYYREEENGRGNFPPRFSGLQFPNYSSELNVNALELDDSALYLCASSPPGVDRNHGYTFGSGTRLTVV.

The chain uses TRBV6-6 and TRBJ1-2; no firm D call. The CDR3 loop spans 11 amino acids. Trimming removed 5 bases at V and 4 bases at J, with 5 bases between. Germline values: CDR1 MNHNY, CDR2 SVGAGI (reference sequence). The DNA of the CDR3 is TGTGCCAGCAGTCCCGCCTATGGCTACACCTTC. It translates to CASSPAYGYTF.

This chain uses TRBV5-8 with TRBJ1-1; D call uncertain. This CDR3 is 15 amino acids long. The germline V and J ends were trimmed by 0 bases and 1 base, with 10 bases remaining between them. The germline CDR1 and CDR2 sequences are SGHTS and YDEGEE. CDR3 DNA: TGTGCCAGCAGCTTGGTTGCACCCCAGAACACTGAAGCTTTCTTT. Encoded protein: CASSLVAPQNTEAFF. The full variable domain, completed using reference TRBV5-8 and TRBJ1-1, is EAGVTQSPTHLIKTRGQQATLRCSPISGHTSVYWYQQALGLGLQFLLWYDEGEERNRGNFPPRFSGRQFPNYSSELNVNALELEDSALYLCASSLVAPQNTEAFFGQGTRLTVV.

The chain links TRBV6-4 to TRBJ2-1, with D possibly being TRBD2 (5 bases). CDR3 size: 15 residues. V dropped 0 bases and J dropped 6 bases, with 12 bases sitting between them. CDR1 and CDR2 from the germline V gene are MRHNA and SNTAGT. This chain's CDR3 is CASSDSSGIGNEQFF. The CDR3 DNA reads as TGTGCCAGCAGTGACTCGTCCGGGATAGGCAATGAGCAGTTCTTC.

V gene TRBV3-1 (or the pseudogene TRBV3-2) combines with J gene TRBJ2-6, with D perhaps matching TRBD2 (6 bases). Trimming left V 0 bases short and J 2 bases short, with 17 bases between. The CDR3 spans 19 residues. The V gene's germline CDR1 is LGHDT and CDR2 YNNKEL (reference sequence). Here the CDR3 DNA reads TGTGCCAGCAGCCAAGATAGGGCGGTACGGGGGACTGGGGCCAACGTCCTGACTTTC. It translates to CASSQDRAVRGTGANVLTF.